Included here is one T cell receptor (beta chain) sequence, with context. Its antigen target is currently unknown. Nothing much larger sits one base from this clone, and base qualities are not available. The time point label corresponds to: baseline before first vaccination. The vaccinee samples were drawn from two UK trials, COV001 and COV002, one of which was a single-blind randomized controlled phase 2/3 trial testing AZD1222 (ChAdOx1 nCoV-19) in healthy adults. Trial participant PBMC samples were collected at day 0 and day 28 after the second dose for TCRbeta chain sequencing. The CDR3 spans 15 residues, from the cysteine through the phenylalanine. The entry retains the CDR3 DNA only, 45 bases that are in frame from base 1. Reading the germline V gene gives CDR1 SGHRS and CDR2 YFSETQ. Ends trimmed: V by 5 bases, J by 5 bases; bases unmatched to a gene: 10. The CDR3 regions of human TCRbeta chains were subjected to immunosequencing. The authors processed their data as follows. Repertoire TCRs were matched against a reference library of SARS-CoV-2-specific TCRs generated with the MIRA antigen-specificity platform. Breadth meant the fraction of unique TCRs that were SARS-CoV-2-associated, whereas depth meant the fraction of total T cells that were SARS-CoV-2-associated. Using the MIRA data, every spike-specific TCR was mapped to the spike region that the TCR reacted to and assigned to either a CD4 or a CD8 class. Log10-transformed breadth and depth values were compared by one-way ANOVA with Sidak's multiple comparisons tests. Entries here come from immuneACCESS through TCRdb and include only in-frame sequences with V and J called. Some clones fail to appear in such tables; in the studies checked, an unresolved V gene covers under half of the shortfall, and the cause of the remainder is unknown. That table furnishes V, J and clone size, whereas the DNA furnished D and trimming. The sample includes over 65,000 clones, with approximately 87% observed a single time. The top ten clones comprise around 7.7% of the sample.

The data were taken from a study of T cell responses to AZD1222 COVID-19 vaccine (TCRdb year 2021). Background for the entire study: Because spike-specific TCR depth and breadth did not differ between the two schedules, AZD1222 recipients who got a second dose at roughly 4 weeks were pooled with those who got a second dose at roughly 12 weeks. Trial participants were enrolled into age subgroups of 18-55, 56-69 and 70-plus years, which contained 148, 28 and 57 TCR-sequenced participants, respectively. TCR sequencing was performed for 233 trial participants, of whom roughly 200 were given two doses of AZD1222 and around 26 were given two doses of MenACWY control vaccine. Study-wide findings and limitations: The 56-69-year group was small, and its depth increase did not reach significance, likely because of low power. No day 14 peak-response samples were available, so repertoires were characterized only after the peak T cell response. Vaccine-associated CD4 TCRs spanned the whole spike protein, with dominant responses in regions 160-218 and 743-854. Nearly half of unique spike-specific TCRs reportedly recognized epitopes outside regions mutated in the B.1.351 and B.1.1.7 variants. Only five or six AZD1222 recipients were SARS-CoV-2 seropositive at baseline, limiting conclusions about previously exposed vaccinees. After two AZD1222 doses, both the breadth and the depth of spike-specific TCRs were significantly higher than at day 0 and than in MenACWY recipients. Most participants were white British and females outnumbered males, and the authors suggested that clonal diversity may have been underestimated.

The source of this sequence is an adult in good health. This chain is built from TRBV5-1 and TRBJ2-3, with TRBD2 identical over 8 junction bases. The sample consisted of peripheral blood, taken on day 0 of AZD1222 vaccination. CDR3 region: CASSQREGRGDTQYF. The DNA is as follows: TGCGCCAGCAGTCAACGGGAGGGCCGGGGAGATACGCAGTATTTT.